Reported below is one T cell receptor (beta chain). The clone's antigen remains unknown. Base qualities are not at hand, and no much larger clone is one base apart. The data originate from a study of PD-1 blockade in classical Hodgkin lymphoma (dated by TCRdb to 2020 to 2022). Turning to the overall study: Nivolumab dosing was 3 mg/kg intravenously every 2 weeks, continuing until either disease progression or unacceptable toxicity. The study used TCR beta sequencing and CyTOF to define a peripheral blood immune signature of response to PD-1 blockade in classical Hodgkin lymphoma. Study-wide conclusions, independent of this receptor: Baseline TCR diversity was reported to be lower in newly diagnosed patients than in healthy donors, and even lower in relapsed/refractory patients. A significant rise by C4D1 was seen in CD4+ but not CD8+ TCR diversity (p=0.0027 vs p=0.16), with the rise being most apparent in complete responders (p=0.02). The study was limited to a single clinical trial cohort, and causes of repertoire differences, possibly disease activity or prior therapy, remained undefined. Patients starting nivolumab less than 1 year after ASCT had lower diversity and were excluded from later analyses to avoid confounding by immune reconstitution. Trial patients with a complete response had baseline diversity similar to that of newly diagnosed patients, while partial responders and progressors had significantly lower diversity.

The sample's time point label, decoded: cycle 4 day 1 (C4D1), after around six weeks of nivolumab. Every trial patient had relapsed following autologous stem cell transplantation, and prior brentuximab vedotin exposure was what differed among cohorts A, B and C. The trial cohort was composed of 56 patients with relapsed/refractory classical Hodgkin lymphoma, for whom complete response, partial response or progressive disease was recorded as best overall response. In the multi-cohort phase II CheckMate 205 trial, trial patients received single-agent nivolumab. An independent review committee assessed best overall response by applying the 2007 International Working Group response criteria. PBMCs from the trial were collected at three points: immediately before nivolumab initiation (C1D1), and during therapy at cycle 2 day 1 and cycle 4 day 1. Peripheral blood was collected in 8 mL Vacutainer Cell Preparation Tubes, from which PBMCs were isolated by centrifugation and then cryopreserved.

The Qiagen DNeasy kit was used to extract genomic DNA from unsorted PBMCs and from the negatively selected CD4+ and CD8+ fractions. TCR beta CDR3 regions were amplified by immunoSEQ multiplex PCR using primers annealing to V and J segments. A synthetic immune receptor repertoire was used to minimize amplification bias, and remaining bias was computationally removed after sequencing. On the authors' methods: Custom Python scripts were used to quantify repertoire diversity as the Shannon entropy index. The unsorted, CD4+ and CD8+ repertoires were each analyzed separately, with the exception of combined analyses, where CD4+ and CD8+ sequences were merged in silico. Clonal expansion was defined as a frequency increase of at least 2-fold after treatment compared with C1D1, and clones undetected at baseline were assigned a pseudocount of 0.5. Singleton clones were defined as clones with 0 or 1 copy at C1D1, and non-singleton clones were defined as clones with 2 or more copies. Clones expanded in unsorted samples were annotated as CD4+, CD8+ or unknown by matching protein sequences in sorted samples from the same patient. Wilcoxon tests on paired samples were used to test changes in diversity from C1D1 to C4D1. TCRdb re-hosts the immuneACCESS table, in-frame sequences only. Its copies lack some clones; in the studies checked, an unresolved V gene accounts for under half of them, and the cause for the rest is not known. Clone size and V and J calls were adopted from that table, with D and trimming inferred from the DNA. Counted in this sample were fewer than 25,000 clones; around 84% of them appeared once. The top ten hold 6% to 6.5% of the sample.

The CDR3 starts with the cysteine, ends with the phenylalanine, and has 14 residues. Just the 42-base CDR3 DNA is kept, in frame starting at base 1. CDR1 and CDR2, looked up from the germline V gene, are MGHRA and YSYEKL. The V end loses 3 bases and the J end loses 7 bases, and a stretch of 15 bases separates them. The sequencing here drew on peripheral blood mononuclear cells (PBMCs), taken before the fourth cycle of nivolumab. The V and J genes are TRBV4-1 and TRBJ1-2, and TRBD1 may be the D gene, going by 6 matching bases. The receptor was derived from a human donor with classical Hodgkin lymphoma. The nucleotides are TGCGCCAGCAGCCACGCAGGGGATGCTGGTGGCTACACCTTC. It codes for CASSHAGDAGGYTF.